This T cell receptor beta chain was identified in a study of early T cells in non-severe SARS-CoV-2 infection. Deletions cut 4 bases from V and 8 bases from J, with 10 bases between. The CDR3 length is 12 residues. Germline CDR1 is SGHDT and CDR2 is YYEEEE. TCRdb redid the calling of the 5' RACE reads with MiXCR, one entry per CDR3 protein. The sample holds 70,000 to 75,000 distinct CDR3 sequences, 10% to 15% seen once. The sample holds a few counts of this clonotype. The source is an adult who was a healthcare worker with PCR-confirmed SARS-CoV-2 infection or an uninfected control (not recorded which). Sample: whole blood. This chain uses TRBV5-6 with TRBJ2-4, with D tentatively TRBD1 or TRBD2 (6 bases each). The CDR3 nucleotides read TGTGCCAGCAGCAAGGAGGGGGACATTCAGTACTTC. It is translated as CASSKEGDIQYF.